This is a list of T cell receptor beta chains from one sample in a study of blood T cell repertoires in COVID-19. Sequenced by immunoSEQ multiplex PCR; TCRdb stores in-frame clones only, minus some. The table lists roughly 38,000 clones, more than 75% of them singletons. Sequencing was done on a sample of peripheral blood. The receptor source for this set is a man between 70 and 80 years old with active or convalescent COVID-19. The CDR3 runs from the conserved cysteine through the conserved F or W. D genes are given only for firm matches. The size field is filled for only some rows; it gives once, few, many or a size class.

clone_size	v_call	j_call	d_call	cdr3_nt	cdr3_aa
.	TRBV6-5	TRBJ1-3	.	TGTGCCAGCAAGCGCGGAGACTCTGGAAACACCATATATTTT	CASKRGDSGNTIYF
.	TRBV4-1	TRBJ1-2	TRBD1	TGCGCCAGCAGCCCCCACAGGGGCGGATATGGCTACACCTTC	CASSPHRGGYGYTF
.	TRBV6-5	TRBJ2-5	TRBD2	TGTGCCAGCAGCTTCGGGGGGGGAGAGACCCAGTACTTC	CASSFGGGETQYF
.	TRBV5-1	TRBJ1-4	TRBD1	TGCGCCAGCAGCACGACCGGGACAGGGGATGAAAAACTGTTTTTT	CASSTTGTGDEKLFF
.	TRBV28	TRBJ1-1	.	TGTGCCACAATCCCCTCTTCTCGGGGGGACACTGAAGCTTTCTTT	CATIPSSRGDTEAFF
.	TRBV9	TRBJ2-5	TRBD2	TGTGCCAGCAGCGTAGCAGCGGGGGCTAGCCAAGAGACCCAGTACTTC	CASSVAAGASQETQYF
.	TRBV3-1/TRBV3-2	TRBJ2-2	TRBD1	TGTGCCAGCAGCCAATCCCGACTGACAGGGGGAGACCACCGGGAGCTGTTTTTT	CASSQSRLTGGDHRELFF
.	TRBV2	TRBJ2-1	.	TGTGCCAGCCAACCCCGGGGGAGCTCCTACAATGAGCAGTTCTTC	CASQPRGSSYNEQFF
.	TRBV5-1	TRBJ2-6	.	TGCGCCAGCAGCAGAGAGACAGCTGGGGCCAACGTCCTGACTTTC	CASSRETAGANVLTF
.	TRBV19	TRBJ1-5	TRBD1	TGTGCCAGTAGTATGGCAGGGGGATCCAATCAGCCCCAGCATTTT	CASSMAGGSNQPQHF
.	TRBV7-9	TRBJ2-7	TRBD1	TGTGCCAGCAGCGGGGACAGGGCCCACGAGCAGTACTTC	CASSGDRAHEQYF
.	TRBV9	TRBJ1-2	.	TGTGCCAGCAGCGCCCAAGTGGACAGAATCTATGGCTACACCTTC	CASSAQVDRIYGYTF
.	TRBV7-2	TRBJ2-3	.	TGTGCCAGCAGCTTTTATGCAGATACGCAGTATTTT	CASSFYADTQYF
few	TRBV23-1	TRBJ2-7	.	TGCGCCAGCAGCCACAGGGGGGGGGCCTACGAGCAGTACTTC	CASSHRGGAYEQYF
few	TRBV6-5	TRBJ1-2	.	TGTGCCAGCAGACGGTGGAACTATGGCTACACCTTC	CASRRWNYGYTF
.	TRBV6-5	TRBJ2-1	.	TGTGCCAGCAGCCGGGACGGGAGCTACAATGAGCAGTTCTTC	CASSRDGSYNEQFF
.	TRBV6-2/TRBV6-3	TRBJ1-1	.	TGTGCCAGCAGTTATGGTAGGGGCCTCATGGGCGCTGAAGCTTTCTTT	CASSYGRGLMGAEAFF
.	TRBV5-1	TRBJ2-1	TRBD2	TGCGCCAGCAGCGGGGTCTCGCTAGCGGGGGACAATGAGCAGTTCTTC	CASSGVSLAGDNEQFF
.	TRBV10-1	TRBJ2-3	.	TGCGCCAGCAGTTCGAACAGGGTGGGTACGCAGTATTTT	CASSSNRVGTQYF
few	TRBV2	TRBJ2-2	.	TGTGCCAGCAGTGAAGGGGGCCACACCGGGGAGCTGTTTTTT	CASSEGGHTGELFF
few	TRBV29-1	TRBJ1-1	.	TGCAGCGTTGAAGAGGGGCATGAGGTAGAAGCTTTCTTT	CSVEEGHEVEAFF
.	TRBV2	TRBJ1-3	.	TGTGCCAGCAGTGAACAGGGTAGCTACTCTGGAAACACCATATATTTT	CASSEQGSYSGNTIYF
once	TRBV4-2	TRBJ1-4	.	TGTGCCAGCAGCCAAGAACAAGGTAGCGTTCTAGGTGAAAAACTGTTTTTT	CASSQEQGSVLGEKLFF
once	TRBV6-1	TRBJ2-7	.	TGTGCCAGCAGTGAACATAGCAGGGTAAATGAGCAGTACTTC	CASSEHSRVNEQYF
.	TRBV5-1	TRBJ1-4	.	TGCGCCAGCAGCACTGGGACTTCCGGGAGGGATGAAAAACTGTTTTTT	CASSTGTSGRDEKLFF
.	TRBV6-6	TRBJ2-1	.	TGTGCCAGCAGTCTAGCCCACAATGAGCAGTTCTTC	CASSLAHNEQFF
.	TRBV19	TRBJ2-6	.	TGTGCCAGTAGTCCGGGTGAGGGGGCCAACGTCCTGACTTTC	CASSPGEGANVLTF
.	TRBV2	TRBJ2-7	TRBD2	TGTGCCAGCAGTCCTCTCACTAGCGGGAACTACGAGCAGTACTTC	CASSPLTSGNYEQYF
.	TRBV30	TRBJ2-5	.	TGTGCCTGGAGTTTGCAGGACTCGGGGACCCAGTACTTC	CAWSLQDSGTQYF
.	TRBV11-2	TRBJ2-7	.	TGTGCCAGCAGAACCGGGACATCCCCCTCCTACGAGCAGTACTTC	CASRTGTSPSYEQYF
.	TRBV21-1	TRBJ2-3	.	TGTGCCAGCAGGCAACCCTCTCGGGGGACCACAGATACGCAGTATTTT	CASRQPSRGTTDTQYF
many	TRBV24-1	TRBJ2-2	.	TGTGCCACCAGTGTGAGGGAGAGCAGGGGGGAGCTGTTTTTT	CATSVRESRGELFF
.	TRBV2	TRBJ1-1	TRBD1	TGTGCCAGCAACCCCGGTGCAGGGGGTGCTGAAGCTTTCTTT	CASNPGAGGAEAFF
.	TRBV6-6	TRBJ2-6	.	TGTGCCAGCGCTTCGGTTTCTGGGGCCAACGTCCTGACTTTC	CASASVSGANVLTF
.	TRBV30	TRBJ2-5	.	TGTGCCTGGAGTGTACCAGGAGGGAGTGGACGAGAGACCCAGTACTTC	CAWSVPGGSGRETQYF
.	TRBV5-5	TRBJ2-1	.	TGTGCCAGCAGCTTCAGGCCTCCGGACAATGAGCAGTTCTTC	CASSFRPPDNEQFF